Listed here are 11 T cell receptor beta chains from one sample, sequenced in a study of blood T cell repertoires in COVID-19. Some clones are missing from TCRdb's copy, which holds only in-frame ones; the method was immunoSEQ multiplex PCR. This table has roughly 150,000 clones, 85% to 90% appearing once. Sequenced: peripheral blood. These receptors originate from a man aged 18 to 29 with COVID-19, enrolled during active disease.

V gene TRBV28 combines with J gene TRBJ1-6; no reliable D call. V was clipped by 3 bases and J by 4 bases, with 7 bases between them. The length of the CDR3 is 14 residues. Germline assignment: CDR1 MDHEN and CDR2 SYDVKM. The CDR3 loop reads CASSFRSYNSPLHF. CDR3 nucleotide sequence: TGTGCCAGCAGTTTTCGCAGTTATAATTCACCCCTCCACTTT.

The rearrangement uses TRBV27 and TRBJ2-5; 9 bases match TRBD1. This CDR3 region has 15 residues. Germline-derived CDR1 and CDR2 are MNHEY and SMNVEV (reference sequence). V dropped 5 bases and J dropped 4; count of bases not matched to a gene: 8. CDR3 coding DNA: TGTGCCAGCAGTCATAGGGACAGGGCGGCAGAGACCCAGTACTTC. Translation gives CASSHRDRAAETQYF.

The chain links TRBV5-4 to TRBJ2-7, with D possibly matching TRBD2 (6 bases). Germline V lookup: CDR1 SGHNT, CDR2 YYREEE (reference sequence). With 9 bases removed from V and 5 bases from J, the gap between germline ends came to 21 bases. The CDR3 runs 14 residues. CDR3 nucleotide sequence: TGTGCCACTAAACCCCCTTGGGGCGGGGACGAGCAGTACTTC. As protein: CATKPPWGGDEQYF.

The chain joins TRBV7-2 to TRBJ1-6; D may be TRBD1 (6 bases). Germline CDR1 reads SGHTA; CDR2 reads FQGNSA. V lost 4 bases, J lost 4 bases, and 14 bases lay in between. The CDR3 extends over 16 amino acids. The CDR3 reads CASSSRPGDYNSPLHF. The CDR3 DNA sequence: TGTGCCAGCAGCTCACGGCCAGGGGATTATAATTCACCCCTCCACTTT. Together with reference TRBV7-2 and TRBJ1-6, the CDR3 gives the full variable domain: GAGVSQSPSNKVTEKGKDVELRCDPISGHTALYWYRQSLGQGLEFLIYFQGNSAPDKSGLPSDRFSAERTGGSVSTLTIQRTQQEDSAVYLCASSSRPGDYNSPLHFGNGTRLTVT.

The chain combines TRBV21-1 with TRBJ2-7; TRBD1 is the table's D call, not checked against the DNA. TRBV21-1 is flagged as a pseudogene. The CDR3 is made up of 13 amino acids. CDR3 sequence reads: CASKGQRCYEQYF. CDR3 bases: TGTGCCAGCAAGGGACAGAGATGCTACGAGCAGTACTTC.

The gene calls are TRBV29-1 and TRBJ2-2; 10 nucleotides align to TRBD2. V was pared by 4 bases and J by 5 bases, with 7 bases of the junction left unmatched. The CDR3 is 15 residues long. Germline CDR1 and CDR2: SQVTM and ANQGSEA. CDR3 in amino acids: CSVGAASGGTGELFF. CDR3 coding DNA: TGCAGCGTTGGTGCGGCTAGCGGGGGAACCGGGGAGCTGTTTTTT.

This clone has only a few counts. The rearrangement uses TRBV7-9 and TRBJ2-7; the D gene is possibly TRBD1 (5 bases). V lost 5 bases to trimming and J lost 6 bases, with 14 bases between them. This CDR3 has 13 amino acids. Germline V gene sequence: CDR1 SEHNR, CDR2 FQNEAQ (reference sequence). The CDR3 region is CASSAPGQGEQYF. The DNA of the CDR3 is TGTGCCAGCAGCGCCCCGGGTCAGGGCGAGCAGTACTTC.

The rearrangement uses TRBV27 and TRBJ1-1; 7 positions agree with TRBD1. CDR1 MNHEY and CDR2 SMNVEV come from the germline V gene (reference sequence). The CDR3 is 14 residues long. With V trimmed by 3 bases and J by 10 bases, 11 bases remained unmatched. CDR3 nucleotides: TGTGCCAGCAGTTTGGGGGACAGTCTCCGGGGAGCTTTCTTT. It is translated as CASSLGDSLRGAFF.

The V and J genes are TRBV12-3 or TRBV12-4 and TRBJ1-2; possible D gene TRBD1, 5 bases. V dropped 3 bases and J dropped 2 bases, with 7 bases sitting between them. The CDR3 runs 13 residues. The CDR3 here is CASSFAGNYGYTF. The CDR3 DNA reads TGTGCCAGCAGTTTCGCAGGGAACTATGGCTACACCTTC.

The chain joins TRBV2 to TRBJ2-1, with 9 positions matching TRBD2. Germline-derived CDR1 and CDR2 are SNHLY and FYNNEI. Trimming at V came to 6 bases and at J to 8 bases, leaving 20 bases not matched to a gene. This CDR3 is 18 amino acids long. This CDR3 reads CASSGRARAGTSFDEQFF. DNA of the CDR3: TGTGCCAGCAGCGGGCGGGCCAGGGCCGGGACTAGCTTCGATGAGCAGTTCTTC.

As to this clone: This same CDR3 is encoded by further DNA sequences in the sample. The V and J genes are TRBV4-1 and TRBJ1-5; TRBD1 matches 7 bases. Germline CDR1 reads MGHRA; CDR2 reads YSYEKL. The V gene end was trimmed by 1 base and the J gene end by 0 bases; junction bases not matched to a gene: 0. This CDR3 comprises 15 residues. This CDR3 reads CASSQAGGSNQPQHF. For the CDR3, the DNA is TGCGCCAGCAGCCAAGCAGGGGGTAGCAATCAGCCCCAGCATTTT.